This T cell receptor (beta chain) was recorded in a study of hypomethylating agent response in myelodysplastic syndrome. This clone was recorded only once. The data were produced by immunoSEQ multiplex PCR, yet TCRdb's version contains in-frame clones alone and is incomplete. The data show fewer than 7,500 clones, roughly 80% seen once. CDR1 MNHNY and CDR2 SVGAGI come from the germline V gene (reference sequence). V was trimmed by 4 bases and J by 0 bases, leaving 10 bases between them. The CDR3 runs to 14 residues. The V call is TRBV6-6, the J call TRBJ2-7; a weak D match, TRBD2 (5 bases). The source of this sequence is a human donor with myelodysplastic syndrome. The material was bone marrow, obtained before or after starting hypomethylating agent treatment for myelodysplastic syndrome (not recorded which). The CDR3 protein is CASSSDDYSYEQYF. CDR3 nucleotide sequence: TGTGCCAGCAGTTCCGATGACTACTCCTACGAGCAGTACTTC.